This T cell receptor (beta chain) was retrieved from a study of CD8+ T cells in alopecia areata. Study background: For the treated group, dosing was oral tofacitinib at 5 to 10 mg twice daily.

Once RNA had been extracted, it was reverse transcribed into cDNA to act as the sequencing template. Profiled with immunoSEQ multiplex PCR; TCRdb holds only in-frame clones, not every one. The sample consists of approximately 130,000 clones, under 65% of them appearing once. Germline values: CDR1 MGHRA, CDR2 YSYEKL. This CDR3 has 14 amino acids. V was shortened by 1 base and J by 2 bases, with 9 bases between the two germline ends. Documented treatment: oral pan-JAK inhibitor, 5-10 mg twice daily. The sequenced sample was CD4+ T cells sorted from blood, obtained at week 4, from a patient treated with tofacitinib. The genes are TRBV4-1 and TRBJ2-7, with D possibly being TRBD1 (5 bases). The clonotype originates from a human donor with alopecia areata. The CDR3 region has the DNA TGCGCCAGCAGCCAAGGCAGACAGACCTACGAGCAGTACTTC. The encoded protein is CASSQGRQTYEQYF.